The 10 T cell receptor beta chains below were found in one sample sequenced in a study of T cells after posttransplantation cyclophosphamide (dated by TCRdb to 2016 to 2017). The receptor library was made with the immunoSEQ multiplex PCR assay. TCRdb holds this immuneACCESS table with in-frame rearrangements only. Some clones are missing; in checked studies, unresolved V genes explain under half, and the rest has no known cause. The sample yields 14,000 or so clones; under 85% were counted once. Together, the top ten hold more than 0.95% of the sample. The sample consisted of memory CD4+ T cells sorted from PBMCs. The receptors were gathered from a man aged 45-65 years.

This chain connects TRBV9 to TRBJ1-2; no reliable D call. This CDR3 is built from 13 residues. Germline V CDR1 and CDR2: SGDLS, YYNGEE. V was trimmed by 4 bases and J by 3 bases, leaving 10 bases between them. The CDR3 loop reads CASSPWGDYGYTF. CDR3 DNA sequence: TGTGCCAGCAGCCCCTGGGGAGACTATGGCTACACCTTC.

The rearrangement uses TRBV10-3 and TRBJ2-7; maybe TRBD2 (5 bases). The V end lost 7 bases, the J end lost 2 bases, and 12 bases lay between the germline ends. CDR1 ENHRY and CDR2 SYGVKD come from the germline V gene. This CDR3 has 13 amino acids. The CDR3 loop reads CAIKRGLTYEQYF. For the CDR3, the DNA is TGTGCCATCAAAAGAGGGTTAACCTACGAGCAGTACTTC.

This clone has only a few counts. This CDR3 is also generated by other DNA sequences in the sample. The V call is TRBV27, the J call TRBJ1-1; TRBD1 matches at 8 bases. The CDR3 contains 14 residues. In germline, CDR1 is MNHEY, CDR2 SMNVEV (reference sequence). V gave up 7 bases and J gave up 1 base; unmatched junction bases: 5. Here the CDR3 reads CASNRQGPNTEAFF. The CDR3 DNA sequence: TGTGCCAGCAATAGACAGGGGCCGAACACTGAAGCTTTCTTT.

This CDR3 is CASSHSRDRGPKGEKLFF. The CDR3 DNA reads TGTGCCAGCAGCCACTCCCGGGACAGGGGCCCCAAAGGTGAAAAACTGTTTTTT. The rearrangement joins TRBV14 to TRBJ1-4; 10 nucleotides agree with TRBD1. V dropped 3 bases and J dropped 7; count of bases not matched to a gene: 14. The CDR3 extends over 18 amino acids. The V gene's germline CDR1 is SGHDN and CDR2 FVKESK.

The chain recombines TRBV5-1 with TRBJ1-4, with TRBD1 matching over 9 bases. CDR1 is SGHRS and CDR2 is YFSETQ in the germline V gene. The CDR3 sequence is 15 residues long. V shed 0 bases, J shed 6 bases, and the junction held 3 bases outside the gene matches. CDR3 nucleotides: TGCGCCAGCAGCTTGGCCGGGACAGGGCATGAAAAACTGTTTTTT. This gives the protein CASSLAGTGHEKLFF.

The rearrangement links TRBV5-1 to TRBJ2-2, with 10 positions matching TRBD2. CDR3 length equals 17 residues. The junction had 6 bases not matched to a gene; V was cut back by 4 bases and J by 0 bases. CDR1 SGHRS and CDR2 YFSETQ come from the germline V gene. The CDR3 is CASSPGTSAPNTGELFF. The CDR3 nucleotides read TGCGCCAGCAGCCCAGGGACTAGCGCCCCGAACACCGGGGAGCTGTTTTTT. Full variable domain (remainder filled in from reference TRBV5-1 and TRBJ2-2): KAGVTQTPRYLIKTRGQQVTLSCSPISGHRSVSWYQQTPGQGLQFLFEYFSETQRNKGNFPGRFSGRQFSNSRSEMNVSTLELGDSALYLCASSPGTSAPNTGELFFGEGSRLTVL.

This clone came up once. This chain links TRBV11-3 with TRBJ2-5; a weak D match, TRBD2 (6 bases). CDR1 is SGHNT and CDR2 is YENEEA in the germline V gene. The CDR3 consists of 13 residues. With 3 bases removed from V and 5 bases from J, the gap between germline ends came to 10 bases. CDR3 in DNA: TGTGCCAGCAGCTTTTCTGGGGGGGAGACCCAGTACTTC. Amino acid sequence: CASSFSGGETQYF.

The chain combines TRBV6-5 with TRBJ2-3; TRBD2 matches 8 bases. After removal of 6 bases from V and 1 base from J, the junction contained 6 bases not matched to a gene. The CDR3 is made up of 15 amino acids. In germline, CDR1 is MNHEY, CDR2 SVGAGI. CDR3 in amino acids: CASRPGAGGTDTQYF. CDR3 coding DNA: TGTGCCAGCAGGCCCGGAGCGGGAGGCACAGATACGCAGTATTTT.

The chain carries TRBV30 and TRBJ1-2; no firm D call. V lost 2 bases and J 5 bases, leaving 12 bases between the germline ends. The germline V gene encodes CDR1 GTSNPN and CDR2 SVGIG (reference sequence). This CDR3 is 13 amino acids long. CDR3 residues: CAWSHGQTYGYTF. Written as DNA, the CDR3 is TGTGCCTGGAGTCACGGCCAGACATATGGCTACACCTTC. Variable domain in full (rest from reference TRBV30 and TRBJ1-2): SQTIHQWPATLVQPVGSPLSLECTVEGTSNPNLYWYRQAAGRGLQLLFYSVGIGQISSEVPQNLSASRPQDRQFILSSKKLLLSDSGFYLCAWSHGQTYGYTFGSGTRLTVV.

This clone was detected a few times. The chain couples TRBV6-6 to TRBJ1-2; 9 bases line up with TRBD1. This CDR3 contains 14 residues. CDR1 is MNHNY and CDR2 is SVGAGI in the germline V gene (reference sequence). V lost 5 bases to trimming and J lost 5 bases; unmatched junction nucleotides: 6. CDR3 bases: TGTGCCAGCAGTCCGGGACAGGGTGGATATGGCTACACCTTC. Amino acids: CASSPGQGGYGYTF.